This record covers a single T cell receptor (beta chain). Its antigen is unidentified. These data come from a study of shared clonotypes between healthy human individuals. Study findings and constraints: Across subsets, estimated richness was generally greater for naive than for memory populations. Depth of sequencing was expected to influence donor clonotype sharing.

Every donor, a Caucasian adult, lived in Nashville, Tennessee. Splitting the CD4+ cells yielded a CD45RA+ naive subset and a CD45RA-negative memory subset. The ends lost 3 bases at V and 5 bases at J; junction bases unmatched: 2. From germline, CDR1 is SGHTA and CDR2 FQGNSA. CDR3 length: 13 amino acids. Sequenced by immunoSEQ multiplex PCR; TCRdb stores in-frame clones only, minus some. Of about 1.5 million clones listed, 95% to 99% were seen once; the top ten hold 0.4% to 0.45%. The source of this sequence is a man aged 25-45 years in good health. Material: naive CD4+ T cells sorted from blood. As to subset: CD45RA+ positively selected. V is TRBV7-2 and J is TRBJ1-2; 8 bases are shared with TRBD1. Here the CDR3 reads CASSLTGAYGYTF. In DNA form, the CDR3 reads TGTGCCAGCAGCTTGACAGGGGCGTATGGCTACACCTTC.